The clone carrying this T cell receptor beta chain was seen a handful of times. These data originate in a study of regulatory T cells in long-lasting Graves disease. The time point was: newly diagnosed GD, antithyroid drugs for less than 3 months. Making the TCR library involved RNA that had been extracted from PBMCs. The diagnosis of Graves' disease used American Thyroid Association guidelines. V shed 0 bases and J 7 bases; nucleotides not matched to a gene: 5. The CDR3 is 15 amino acids. The germline CDR1 and CDR2 sequences are DFQATT and SNEGSKA (reference sequence). Libraries of TCR beta came from iRepertoire HTBI primers plus Arm-PCR of CDR3 regions. One entry per CDR3 protein results from TCRdb running MiXCR on the multiplex PCR reads. The table lists 500,000 to 700,000 distinct CDR3 sequences, approximately 15% of them singletons. In addition, the sample was reused for a study of T cells in Graves' hyperthyroidism and ophthalmopathy.

Sequences were derived from peripheral blood mononuclear cells (PBMCs), sampled at new diagnosis, from a patient treated with antithyroid drugs. The receptor comes from a woman aged 30 to 39 with Graves disease. The chain joins TRBV20-1 to TRBJ1-5; TRBD1 matches 11 bases. CDR3 sequence (DNA): TGCAGTGCTAGAGATGCGGGACAGGGGGGACAGCCCCAGCATTTT. This gives the protein CSARDAGQGGQPQHF.